The rows below give T cell receptor beta chains drawn from one sample of a study of cytomegalovirus exposure and HLA in healthy donors. Sequencing was performed with immunoSEQ multiplex PCR; in TCRdb, only in-frame clones are kept and a portion is missing. The profile shows fewer than 200,000 clones, 71% of them singletons. The sequenced sample consisted of PBMCs. The receptors come from a woman younger than 45 in good health and CMV-seronegative. CDR3s leave out the opening cysteine and the closing phenylalanine or tryptophan. Fields, in order: V gene, CDR3 protein.

>TRBV9
ASSVSWGQMNTEAF
>TRBV7-8
ASSLERLNTGELF
>TRBV28
ASSSSTGGIEQPQH
>TRBV5-1
ASSLAGQRNQPQH
>TRBV28
ASIHGQGGPEAF
>TRBV7-2
ASSPDRAANYGYT
>TRBV2
ASSEGLAGDLY
>TRBV30
AWSTGLSTGANVLT
>TRBV28
ASSSGTKSPQH
>TRBV5-1
ASSSKGRANTGELF
>TRBV19
ASSTPGQTQETQY
>TRBV6-5
ASSYSRGHQPQH
>TRBV7-3
ASGDNRGTGELF
>TRBV6-1
ASSGATGGSYNEQF
>TRBV11-2
ASSALDRGRNEQY
>TRBV30
AWSRGLAGVSTDTQY
>TRBV7-6
ASSGAGSPYEQY
>TRBV9
ASSVGRGLNYGYT
>TRBV19
ASSPRGTAYYNEQF
>TRBV29-1
SVETGGAEKLF
>TRBV5-4
ASSWEGLRTAGSYEQY
>TRBV6-5
ASSYQTGVLYGELF
>TRBV6-5
ASKMTGRRVGYT
>TRBV6-5
ASSYDRGLLSEQY
>TRBV14
ASSQEEGRPEQETQY
>TRBV2
ASNPRGGLPGANVLT
>TRBV2
ASRGRGTSGELF
>TRBV9
ASSVGTSGSNEQF
>TRBV5-1
ASKVTVNTEAF
>TRBV29-1
SVSSGELNTGELF
>TRBV4-1
ASSQGVTSGSYEQY
>TRBV5-4
ASTPAGSPYNEQF
>TRBV4-3
ASSQEAGAREKLF
>TRBV4-2
ASSQPDRLNEKLF
>TRBV2
ASSRLALHTGELF
>TRBV6-1
ASSAGTPHRPQH
>TRBV28
ASSHGTGGKYPQY
>TRBV21-1
ASSTGTVFESQPQH
>TRBV15
ATSRGGQGAEAF
>TRBV7-2
ASSRPPSPAGNSYEQY
>TRBV6-5
ASSQPGGLYNEQF
>TRBV29-1
SVDGMVVGVNTDTQY
>TRBV27
ASSLRQGYEQY
>TRBV5-4
ASSLQGHEKLF
>TRBV6-5
ASTRTGGLETQY
>TRBV7-2
ASSLSPSYNEQF
>TRBV5-6
ASSFASGSLSYNEQF
>TRBV7-6
ASSLELAGSWTQY
>TRBV23-1
ASSHRHVLAKNIQY
>TRBV2
ASSPGGQSSETQY
>TRBV4-3
ASSYEYGGGSYGYT
>TRBV5-6
ASSHGTSKETQY
>TRBV28
ASSLTAFFVDGYT
>TRBV4-1
ASSQDDAGDETQY
>TRBV7-9
ASSSTDRSIPYEQY
>TRBV6-6
ASSYSRGRDTEAF
>TRBV28
ASSLGLAGQETQY
>TRBV10-3
AIALGDRNSEQY
>TRBV11-3
ASSAGTSGVGELF